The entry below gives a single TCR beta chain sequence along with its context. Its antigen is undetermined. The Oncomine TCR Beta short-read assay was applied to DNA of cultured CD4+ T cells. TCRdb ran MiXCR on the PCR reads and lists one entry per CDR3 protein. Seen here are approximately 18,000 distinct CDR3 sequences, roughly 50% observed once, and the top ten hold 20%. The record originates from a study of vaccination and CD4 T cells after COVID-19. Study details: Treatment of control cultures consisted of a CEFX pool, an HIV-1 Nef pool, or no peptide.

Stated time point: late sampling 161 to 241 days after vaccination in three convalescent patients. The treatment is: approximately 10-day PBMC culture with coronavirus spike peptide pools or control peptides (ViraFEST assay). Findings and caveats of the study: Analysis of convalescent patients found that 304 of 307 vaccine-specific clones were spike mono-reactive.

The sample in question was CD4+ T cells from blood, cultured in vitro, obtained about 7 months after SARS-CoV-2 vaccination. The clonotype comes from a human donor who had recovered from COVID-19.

CDR3 sequence: CAISMTGGELFF. In DNA, the CDR3 is TGTGCCATCAGCATGACGGGGGGGGAGCTGTTTTTT. V gene TRBV10-3 combines with J gene TRBJ2-2, with D maybe TRBD2 (5 bases). The germline V and J ends were trimmed by 6 bases and 8 bases, with 10 bases remaining between them. The CDR3 covers 12 residues. Germline V gene lookup returns CDR1 ENHRY and CDR2 SYGVKD.